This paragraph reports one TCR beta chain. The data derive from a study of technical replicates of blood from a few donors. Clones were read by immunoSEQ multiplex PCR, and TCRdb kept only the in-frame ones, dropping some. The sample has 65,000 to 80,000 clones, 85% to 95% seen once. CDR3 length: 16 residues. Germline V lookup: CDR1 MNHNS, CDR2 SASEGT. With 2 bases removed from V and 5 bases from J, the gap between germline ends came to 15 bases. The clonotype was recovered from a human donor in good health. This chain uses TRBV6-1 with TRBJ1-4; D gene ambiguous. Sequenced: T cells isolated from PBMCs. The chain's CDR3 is CASSERDWTGNEKLFF. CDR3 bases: TGTGCCAGCAGTGAAAGGGATTGGACGGGGAATGAAAAACTGTTTTTT.